Sequencing of this T cell receptor (beta chain) was carried out in a study of metastatic and nonmetastatic thyroid tumors. Study-level information: Samples came from malignant and benign thyroid patients, and repertoires were compared across blood and tumor or nodule tissue.

TCRdb re-clonotyped the PCR reads through MiXCR. This table has tens of thousands of clones, over 10% appearing once. Patients underwent thyroid surgery, and none had received any treatment before it. This clone has more than one count but fewer than ten. Its target is unknown. The V end was cut by 6 bases, the J end by 0 bases, with 11 bases between. Germline V gene lookup returns CDR1 MNHNS and CDR2 SASEGT. The CDR3 is made up of 14 amino acids. Overall study findings and caveats: As reported, TCR beta diversity in blood and tumor was significantly higher in malignant thyroid tumors than in benign nodules.

This clonotype originated in a male donor with papillary thyroid cancer or a benign thyroid nodule (not recorded which). Some clones in this sample may be carry-over from other donors' samples. The sequencing input was blood. This chain uses TRBV6-1 with TRBJ1-1; D not certain. CDR3 region: CASRPANMNTEAFF. In DNA form, the CDR3 reads TGTGCCAGCAGGCCGGCTAACATGAACACTGAAGCTTTCTTT.